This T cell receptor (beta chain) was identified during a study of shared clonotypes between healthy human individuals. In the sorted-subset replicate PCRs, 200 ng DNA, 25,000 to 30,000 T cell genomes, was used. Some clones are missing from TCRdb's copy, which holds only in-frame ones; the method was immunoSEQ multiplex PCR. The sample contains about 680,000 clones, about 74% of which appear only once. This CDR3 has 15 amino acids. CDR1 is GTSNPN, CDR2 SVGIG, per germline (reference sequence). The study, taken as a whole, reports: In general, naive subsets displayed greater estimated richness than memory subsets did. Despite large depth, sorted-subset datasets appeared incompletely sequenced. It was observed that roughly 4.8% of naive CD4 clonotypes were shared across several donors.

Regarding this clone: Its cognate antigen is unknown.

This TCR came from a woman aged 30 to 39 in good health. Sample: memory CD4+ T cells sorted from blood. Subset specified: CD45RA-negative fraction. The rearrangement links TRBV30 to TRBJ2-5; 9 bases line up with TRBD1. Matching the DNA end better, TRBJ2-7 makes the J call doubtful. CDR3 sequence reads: CASKRGDRVAYEQYF. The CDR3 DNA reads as TGTGCCTCTAAGAGGGGGGACAGGGTGGCCTACGAGCAGTACTTC.